This T cell receptor (beta chain) was sequenced for a study of patients and donors after allogeneic stem cell transplantation. This clonotype was observed a single time. TCRdb re-analysed the RT-PCR reads in MiXCR, keeping a single row per CDR3 protein. The sample yields roughly 200,000 distinct CDR3 sequences, roughly two fifths seen once. This TCR was sampled from a human donor who was either an allogeneic HSCT recipient or a stem cell or donor lymphocyte infusion donor (not recorded which). It is not recorded whose cells these are; they may come from a transplant donor. Source material: blood, either unsorted or a sorted T cell fraction (not recorded which).

The CDR3 DNA reads as TGTGCCAGCAGTACCCATACAGGGGGCGCGGGCAATGAGCAGTTCTTC. This sequence encodes CASSTHTGGAGNEQFF. V usage is TRBV28 and J usage is TRBJ2-1; TRBD1 matches at 9 bases. V shed 5 bases and J 6 bases; nucleotides not matched to a gene: 11. The CDR3 covers 16 residues. Germline-derived CDR1 and CDR2 are MDHEN and SYDVKM.